This passage covers 13 T cell receptor beta chains from one sample sequenced in a study of blood T cell repertoires in COVID-19. Profiling relied on immunoSEQ multiplex PCR, and the TCRdb table lists in-frame clones only, not all of them. The sample has 62,000 or so clones; just over 85% are singletons. The sequencing sample was made of peripheral blood. Receptors were obtained from a human donor in a cohort sampled during active COVID-19.

This clone appeared once. V is TRBV5-1 and J is TRBJ2-7, with TRBD1 matching over 9 bases. J was trimmed by 2 bases and V by 4 bases; bases with no gene match: 4. There are 14 residues in the CDR3. CDR1 is SGHRS and CDR2 is YFSETQ in the germline V gene. CDR3 protein: CASSRDRVAYEQYF. DNA for the CDR3: TGCGCCAGCAGCCGGGACAGGGTTGCCTACGAGCAGTACTTC.

The chain links TRBV7-2 to TRBJ2-2, with TRBD2 matching over 7 bases. This CDR3 comprises 16 residues. Germline V CDR1 and CDR2: SGHTA, FQGNSA. The V and J ends lost 0 bases and 3 bases, in that order; junction bases with no gene match: 4. CDR3 region: CASSLAWTRDTGELFF. CDR3 nucleotide sequence: TGTGCCAGCAGCTTAGCATGGACTAGGGACACCGGGGAGCTGTTTTTT.

This rearrangement joins TRBV21-1 to TRBJ1-1; the table's D call, TRBD1, has no DNA check behind it. TRBV21-1 is a recognized pseudogene. The CDR3 covers 13 residues. The CDR3 loop reads CASSSLRHSEAFF. DNA of the CDR3: TGTGCCAGCAGCTCCCTTAGGCACAGTGAAGCTTTCTTT.

The rearrangement uses TRBV2 and TRBJ2-3; 7 bases map to TRBD2. After removal of 2 bases from V and 6 bases from J, the junction contained 2 bases not matched to a gene. The CDR3 contains 13 residues. CDR1 and CDR2 from the germline V gene are SNHLY and FYNNEI. CDR3 in DNA: TGTGCCAGCAGTGAAAGGGGAGGGGATACGCAGTATTTT. This codes for CASSERGGDTQYF.

This chain uses TRBV11-3 with TRBJ1-2, with D perhaps matching TRBD1 (5 bases). The CDR3 is 15 residues long. Germline lookup yields CDR1 SGHNT and CDR2 YENEEA. The germline V and J ends were trimmed by 6 bases and 3 bases, with 17 bases remaining between them. The CDR3 here is CASSFEQAGDYGYTF. CDR3 DNA sequence: TGTGCCAGCAGTTTCGAGCAGGCGGGGGACTATGGCTACACCTTC.

The chain uses TRBV27 and TRBJ1-6, with 7 positions matching TRBD1. CDR1 is MNHEY and CDR2 is SMNVEV in the germline V gene (reference sequence). After removal of 5 bases from V and 5 bases from J, the junction contained 9 bases not matched to a gene. The CDR3 spans 16 residues. The CDR3: CASSPVRGQNNSPLHF. The CDR3 region has the DNA TGTGCCAGCAGTCCCGTAAGGGGACAGAATAATTCACCCCTCCACTTT.

This chain uses TRBV5-1 with TRBJ2-4; 8 nucleotides line up with TRBD1. The V gene end was trimmed by 4 bases and the J gene end by 6 bases; junction bases not matched to a gene: 6. CDR1 SGHRS and CDR2 YFSETQ come from the germline V gene. The CDR3 runs 14 residues. CDR3 coding DNA: TGCGCCAGCAGCGTGACAGGGGATAGAAACATTCAGTACTTC. As protein: CASSVTGDRNIQYF.

This chain links TRBV2 with TRBJ1-5; D remains unclear. Trimming cost V 6 bases and J 0 bases, with 15 bases left between them. CDR1 is SNHLY, CDR2 FYNNEI, per germline. The CDR3 extends over 16 amino acids. CDR3: CASRRLAGDSNQPQHF. CDR3 in DNA: TGTGCCAGCAGAAGGTTGGCGGGAGATAGCAATCAGCCCCAGCATTTT.

For this clone: An end of the junction differs from the germline gene, which may be a read error. This chain connects TRBV7-7 to TRBJ2-5; 9 nucleotides agree with TRBD2. From germline, CDR1 is SSHAT and CDR2 FNYEAQ (reference sequence). This CDR3 contains 16 residues. The CDR3 DNA is TGTGCTAGCAGCTTAGGAGTGGGGCTAGCGGGGGAGACCCAGTACTTC. It is translated as CASSLGVGLAGETQYF. Drawing the rest from reference TRBV7-7 and TRBJ2-5, the complete variable domain is GAGVSQSPRYKVTKRGQDVTLRCDPISSHATLYWYQQALGQGPEFLTYFNYEAQPDKSGLPSDRFSAERPEGSISTLTIQRTEQRDSAMYRCASSLGVGLAGETQYFGPGTRLLVL.

The J gene is TRBJ1-3, the V gene TRBV7-2; no clear D gene. The CDR3 length is 15 residues. The germline gives CDR1 SGHTA, CDR2 FQGNSA. The germline V and J ends were trimmed by 1 base and 0 bases, with 7 bases remaining between them. CDR3 in amino acids: CASSLEYSSGNTIYF. DNA for the CDR3: TGTGCCAGCAGCTTAGAATACAGCTCTGGAAACACCATATATTTT. The whole variable domain, remainder taken from reference TRBV7-2 and TRBJ1-3, is GAGVSQSPSNKVTEKGKDVELRCDPISGHTALYWYRQSLGQGLEFLIYFQGNSAPDKSGLPSDRFSAERTGGSVSTLTIQRTQQEDSAVYLCASSLEYSSGNTIYFGEGSWLTVV.

The chain couples TRBV6-6 to TRBJ2-7, with 7 bases lining up with TRBD1. There are 14 residues in the CDR3. J lost 0 bases, V lost 6 bases, and 5 bases had no gene match. Germline V gene data show CDR1 as MNHNY and CDR2 as SVGAGI (reference sequence). CDR3 residues: CASRPRQGSYEQYF. The CDR3 coding sequence is TGTGCCAGCAGGCCAAGACAGGGCTCCTACGAGCAGTACTTC.

The chain employs TRBV7-9 and TRBJ1-2; D remains ambiguous. Germline V CDR1 and CDR2: SEHNR, FQNEAQ (reference sequence). V was pared by 3 bases and J by 0 bases, with 5 bases between. The length of the CDR3 is 13 residues. CDR3 in DNA: TGTGCCAGCAGCTTCCCAGCTAACTATGGCTACACCTTC. This codes for CASSFPANYGYTF.

This sequence joins TRBV19 and TRBJ2-1; TRBD2 matches at 11 bases. Germline V lookup: CDR1 LNHDA, CDR2 SQIVND (reference sequence). CDR3 length: 16 amino acids. The ends lost 5 bases at V and 5 bases at J; junction bases unmatched: 8. The CDR3, as DNA: TGTGCCAGTAGTGATCGCACTAGCGGGAGAAACAATGAGCAGTTCTTC. Amino acids: CASSDRTSGRNNEQFF.